Presented here are 26 T cell receptor beta chains from one specimen sequenced in a study of T cells in Graves' hyperthyroidism and ophthalmopathy. The source material, RNA transcripts, was used to amplify TCR beta CDR3 regions. HTBI primers were used for first-round RT-PCR of the TCR CDR3. TCRdb called the multiplex PCR reads again in MiXCR, with one record for every CDR3 protein. Altogether around 240,000 distinct CDR3 sequences are present, more than 12% being singletons, with the ten largest covering less than 15%. The sequencing sample was made of blood. The source is a middle-aged woman with Graves' hyperthyroidism that later progressed to Graves' ophthalmopathy.

As concerns this clonotype: Possible read error: a much larger clone is one base away. V usage is TRBV20-1 and J usage is TRBJ2-1; 16 nucleotides agree with TRBD2. V shed 4 bases, J shed 8 bases, and the junction held 11 bases outside the gene matches. Per germline, CDR1 DFQATT and CDR2 SNEGSKA (reference sequence). CDR3 length: 17 residues. This CDR3 is CSAIGMGLAGGVDEQFF. As DNA, the CDR3 is TGCAGTGCTATAGGAATGGGACTAGCGGGAGGGGTAGATGAGCAGTTCTTC.

This clonotype appeared many times. The V gene is TRBV19, the J gene TRBJ1-2; D gene unclear. The CDR3 is 14 residues long. In germline, CDR1 is LNHDA, CDR2 SQIVND (reference sequence). Trimming took off 2 bases at V and 6 bases at J, with 13 bases between the two ends. CDR3 protein: CASSILNPINGYTF. CDR3 in DNA: TGTGCCAGTAGTATACTAAACCCCATCAATGGCTACACCTTC.

Worth noting for this clonotype: A much larger clone differs from this one at a single base, so this may be a read error. The V and J genes are TRBV5-6 and TRBJ2-7, with 7 bases identical to TRBD2. The CDR3 length is 14 residues. V gave up 0 bases and J gave up 6 bases; unmatched junction bases: 6. In germline, CDR1 is SGHDT, CDR2 YYEEEE. The CDR3 region has the DNA TGTGCCAGCAGCTTGGGGGGACTACGAGCCGAGCAGTACTTC. This sequence encodes CASSLGGLRAEQYF.

Turning to this clonotype: A single base separates this from a much larger clone, so it may be a read error. The rearrangement links TRBV6-2 or TRBV6-3 to TRBJ2-5; 9 nucleotides line up with TRBD1. The CDR3 spans 15 residues. Unmatched junction bases numbered 12, after V lost 4 bases and J lost 9 bases. In germline, CDR1 is MNHEY, CDR2 SVGEGT. The CDR3 loop is CASSSSGTGYEAQYF. CDR3 DNA: TGTGCCAGCAGTTCCTCCGGGACAGGGTACGAGGCCCAGTACTTC.

This clonotype was seen a handful of times. V gene TRBV28 combines with J gene TRBJ2-4; 12 bases are a match to TRBD1. J lost 7 bases, V lost 6 bases, and 7 bases had no gene match. From germline, CDR1 is MDHEN and CDR2 SYDVKM. The CDR3 spans 15 residues. The CDR3 DNA follows: TGTGCCAGCAGGGGACAGGGGGCCGGTAGGAACATTCAGTACTTC. Its protein is CASRGQGAGRNIQYF.

There are many counts of this clonotype. The V call is TRBV28, the J call TRBJ1-1; D gene uncertain. V shed 0 bases and J shed 1 base, with 9 bases lying between them. Germline CDR1 MDHEN, CDR2 SYDVKM. This CDR3 comprises 15 residues. The CDR3 nucleotides read TGTGCCAGCAGTTTATGGCAGACCCAGAACACTGAAGCTTTCTTT. Translation: CASSLWQTQNTEAFF.

The table lists this clonotype with many counts. The chain links TRBV15 to TRBJ2-1, with 8 nucleotides matching TRBD2. V lost 0 bases and J lost 10; bases outside the gene matches: 2. From germline, CDR1 is LNHNV and CDR2 YYDKDF (reference sequence). The CDR3 consists of 13 residues. The CDR3 nucleotides are TGTGCCACCAGCAGAGAGAGACTAGCGGAGCAGTTCTTC. Protein sequence: CATSRERLAEQFF.

This clonotype was seen at least ten times. This chain joins TRBV7-8 and TRBJ2-5; the D gene is possibly TRBD2 (5 bases). Germline lookup yields CDR1 SGHVS and CDR2 FQNEAQ. The CDR3 consists of 17 residues. The V end lost 6 bases, the J end lost 5 bases, and 25 bases lay between the germline ends. The chain's CDR3 is CASRPTPWIERGETQYF. The CDR3, as DNA: TGTGCCAGCAGGCCTACCCCCTGGATCGAACGGGGTGAGACCCAGTACTTC.

This clonotype was recorded at least ten times. The V gene is TRBV20-1, the J gene TRBJ2-7, with D maybe TRBD1 (5 bases). This CDR3 region has 11 residues. Trimming cost V 6 bases and J 3 bases, with 9 bases left between them. CDR1 and CDR2 (germline): DFQATT, SNEGSKA (reference sequence). CDR3 sequence reads: CSAPTVYEQYF. DNA of the CDR3: TGCAGTGCCCCGACAGTCTACGAGCAGTACTTC.

This clonotype was recorded at least ten times. The gene calls are TRBV7-2 and TRBJ2-5, with 9 bases that match TRBD2. Germline V lookup: CDR1 SGHTA, CDR2 FQGNSA. The V and J ends lost 4 bases and 5 bases, in that order; junction bases with no gene match: 8. The CDR3 spans 15 residues. The CDR3, as DNA: TGTGCCAGCAGCTCAATTAGCGGGAGAGGGGAGACCCAGTACTTC. Amino acid sequence: CASSSISGRGETQYF.

The rearrangement uses TRBV4-1 and TRBJ2-1, with TRBD1 identical over 9 bases. Germline V gives CDR1 MGHRA, CDR2 YSYEKL. Trimming removed 1 base from V and 5 bases from J; junction bases left unmatched: 3. The CDR3 extends over 15 amino acids. The CDR3 nucleotides are TGCGCCAGCAGCCAAGGGGGACAGGGACACAATGAGCAGTTCTTC. Protein product: CASSQGGQGHNEQFF.

This clonotype came up many times. This chain connects TRBV12-3 or TRBV12-4 to TRBJ2-3, with a possible D match to TRBD2 (5 bases). CDR3 length: 17 amino acids. Trimming took 3 bases from V and 2 from J, leaving 18 bases between them. The CDR3, as DNA: TGTGCCAGCAGTTTCCTCCTAAAGGACTTATTCACAGATACGCAGTATTTT. It encodes CASSFLLKDLFTDTQYF.

At least ten counts were recorded for this clonotype. The genes are TRBV28 and TRBJ2-7; 8 bases match TRBD1. V gave up 7 bases and J gave up 0 bases; unmatched junction bases: 8. This CDR3 has 15 residues. The germline gives CDR1 MDHEN, CDR2 SYDVKM. The CDR3 is CASTPDRAGSYEQYF. The CDR3 DNA reads as TGTGCCAGCACCCCGGACAGGGCAGGCTCCTACGAGCAGTACTTC.

This clonotype appeared many times. The chain couples TRBV6-2 or TRBV6-3 to TRBJ2-5; maybe TRBD1 (6 bases). CDR3 length equals 14 residues. Trimming removed 9 bases at V and 2 bases at J, with 16 bases between. Germline V CDR1 and CDR2: MNHEY, SVGEGT. The DNA for the CDR3 is TGTGCCAGTAATAACCGGGACACTCAAGAGACCCAGTACTTC. Its translation: CASNNRDTQETQYF.

This clonotype was counted ten times or more. V gene TRBV18 combines with J gene TRBJ2-1; D perhaps matches TRBD2 (6 bases). Germline assignment: CDR1 KGHSH and CDR2 LQKENI. The CDR3 consists of 16 residues. Trimming removed 0 bases at V and 0 bases at J, with 9 bases between. CDR3 loop: CASSPPGGYSYNEQFF. In DNA form, the CDR3 reads TGTGCCAGCTCACCACCGGGGGGATACTCCTACAATGAGCAGTTCTTC.

This clonotype was detected many times. The V and J genes are TRBV28 and TRBJ1-2; 7 bases are shared with TRBD1. The V and J ends lost 6 bases and 4 bases, in that order; junction bases with no gene match: 5. The CDR3 runs 13 residues. Germline CDR1 is MDHEN and CDR2 is SYDVKM. The CDR3 loop reads CASRKQGPYGYTF. The CDR3 nucleotides are TGTGCCAGCAGAAAACAGGGGCCCTATGGCTACACCTTC.

This clonotype was recorded many times. This chain joins TRBV12-3 or TRBV12-4 and TRBJ2-7; D assignment may be TRBD1 or TRBD2 (5 bases each). The CDR3 has 14 amino acids. V dropped 8 bases and J dropped 3 bases, with 17 bases sitting between them. The CDR3 sequence: CASGGKGLVYEQYF. The CDR3 region has the DNA TGTGCCAGCGGGGGAAAGGGGCTAGTCTACGAGCAGTACTTC.

This rearrangement joins TRBV2 to TRBJ2-3; a weak D match, TRBD2 (6 bases). Germline values: CDR1 SNHLY, CDR2 FYNNEI. This CDR3 contains 14 residues. V lost 2 bases, J lost 4 bases, and 10 bases lay in between. CDR3 region: CASSESGGADTQYF. For the CDR3, the DNA is TGTGCCAGCAGTGAAAGCGGCGGGGCAGATACGCAGTATTTT.

This clonotype was counted many times. The rearrangement links TRBV20-1 to TRBJ2-3; TRBD2 agrees at 13 bases. Per germline, CDR1 DFQATT and CDR2 SNEGSKA (reference sequence). The trim removed 3 bases at V and 0 bases at J, leaving 9 bases unmatched. The CDR3 is made up of 18 amino acids. The CDR3 region has the DNA TGCAGTGCTAGCCCACTAGCGGGAGGGCCCTATAGCACAGATACGCAGTATTTT. Translating it yields CSASPLAGGPYSTDTQYF.

This clonotype was recorded many times. V is TRBV30 and J is TRBJ1-6; D is unresolved. CDR1 and CDR2 (germline): GTSNPN, SVGIG (reference sequence). The V and J ends lost 0 bases and 7 bases respectively, with 7 bases between them. This CDR3 contains 13 residues. CDR3: CAWSVNLNSPLHF. The CDR3, as DNA: TGTGCCTGGAGTGTGAATCTCAATTCACCCCTCCACTTT.

This clonotype showed up many times. The chain combines TRBV28 with TRBJ1-6, with D possibly being TRBD1 (5 bases). V lost 6 bases to trimming and J lost 8 bases, with 8 bases between them. The CDR3 runs 12 residues. The germline V gene has CDR1 MDHEN and CDR2 SYDVKM. CDR3 region: CASSTGHSPLHF. CDR3 nucleotide sequence: TGTGCCAGCAGCACGGGGCATTCACCCCTCCACTTT.

This chain uses TRBV4-1 with TRBJ2-3, with TRBD2 identical over 8 bases. The germline V gene has CDR1 MGHRA and CDR2 YSYEKL. The CDR3 loop spans 15 amino acids. The V gene end was trimmed by 4 bases and the J gene end by 1 base; junction bases not matched to a gene: 4. CDR3 coding DNA: TGCGCCAGCAGCCGACGGGAGGGGGGCACAGATACGCAGTATTTT. Protein: CASSRREGGTDTQYF.

This clonotype was seen ten or more times. The CDR3 region is CASSYSVGQPSTYEQYF. The CDR3 DNA is TGTGCCAGCAGTTACTCCGTGGGACAGCCCTCTACCTACGAGCAGTACTTC. The chain joins TRBV6-5 to TRBJ2-7, with 7 bases lining up with TRBD1. The germline V gene encodes CDR1 MNHEY and CDR2 SVGAGI. The CDR3 loop spans 17 amino acids. The V segment lost 0 bases and the J segment 2 bases; nucleotides outside the gene matches: 10.

V gene TRBV12-3 or TRBV12-4 combines with J gene TRBJ2-1; D ambiguous. V was cut by 1 base and J by 3 bases, with 7 bases left in between. This CDR3 is built from 14 residues. The CDR3 bases are TGTGCCAGCAGTTTAGGCCTCCACTACAATGAGCAGTTCTTC. It yields the protein CASSLGLHYNEQFF.

This clonotype was counted many times. This chain uses TRBV7-9 with TRBJ1-5; D is possibly TRBD1 (5 bases). Trimming removed 0 bases from V and 3 bases from J, with 9 bases in between. Germline assignment: CDR1 SEHNR and CDR2 FQNEAQ (reference sequence). The CDR3 extends over 15 amino acids. The chain's CDR3 is CASSLAGGPNQPQHF. CDR3 nucleotide sequence: TGTGCCAGCAGCTTAGCTGGGGGACCCAATCAGCCCCAGCATTTT.

The sample holds many counts of this clonotype. The CDR3 DNA sequence: TGTGCCAGCAGTACCGGACTAGCGGGAGGGCCAGATACGCAGTATTTT. Translating it yields CASSTGLAGGPDTQYF. This chain links TRBV28 with TRBJ2-3, with TRBD2 identical over 15 bases. The CDR3 is 16 amino acids. Germline trimming cut 5 bases from V and 4 bases from J; bases unmatched to any gene: 4. Germline values: CDR1 MDHEN, CDR2 SYDVKM.